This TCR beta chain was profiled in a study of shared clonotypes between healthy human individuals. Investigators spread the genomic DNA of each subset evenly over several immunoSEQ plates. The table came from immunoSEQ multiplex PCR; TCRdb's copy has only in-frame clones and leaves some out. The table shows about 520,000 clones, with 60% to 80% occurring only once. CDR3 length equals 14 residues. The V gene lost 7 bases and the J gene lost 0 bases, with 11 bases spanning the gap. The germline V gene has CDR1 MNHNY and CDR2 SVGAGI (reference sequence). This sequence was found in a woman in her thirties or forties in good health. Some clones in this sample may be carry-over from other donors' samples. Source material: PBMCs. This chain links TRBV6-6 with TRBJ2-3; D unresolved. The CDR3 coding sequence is TGTGCCAGCACTCCGGCCACTAGCACAGATACGCAGTATTTT. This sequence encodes CASTPATSTDTQYF.